A single sample gave rise to the 16 T cell receptor beta chains below, sequenced in a study of shared clonotypes between healthy human individuals (dated by TCRdb to the early 2020s). For the CD8 naive samples, CD45RO-negative cells were positively selected for CCR7, yielding a CD45RA+CCR7+ population from which TemRA cells were excluded. To prepare the library, the immunoSEQ multiplex PCR assay was applied. Drawn from immuneACCESS, this table holds only the in-frame rearrangements with V and J called that TCRdb kept. Clones are partly lost; checked studies trace under half to an unresolved V gene and leave the rest unexplained. Counted in this sample were about 2 million clones; over 85% of them appeared once. The top ten clones comprise 0.9% to 1.3% of the sample. The sample consisted of naive CD8+ T cells sorted from blood. Sample cell subset or site, as interpreted from the label and publication: CD45RA+CCR7+. The receptors come from a man between 18 and 29 years old in good health.

CDR3 sequence: CASSQVWGAGNTIYF. CDR3 sequence (DNA): TGTGCCAGCAGCCAAGTATGGGGGGCTGGAAACACCATATATTTT. The chain links TRBV14 to TRBJ1-3; D possibly corresponds to TRBD1 (5 bases). CDR3 length: 15 residues. The V gene's germline CDR1 is SGHDN and CDR2 FVKESK. Trimming removed 1 base from V and 2 bases from J, with 9 bases in between.

As for this clone: One end of the junction is discordant with germline, which a read error may explain. The chain recombines TRBV7-7 with TRBJ2-2; D perhaps matches TRBD2 (5 bases). CDR1 SSHAT and CDR2 FNYEAQ come from the germline V gene (reference sequence). The CDR3 loop spans 14 amino acids. DNA for the CDR3: TGTGCTAGCAGCTTAGATCGGGGCACCGGGGAGCTGTTTTTT. This translates into CASSLDRGTGELFF.

The chain links TRBV29-1 to TRBJ2-2, with D possibly TRBD1 on 5 matching bases. This CDR3 has 13 amino acids. Per the germline V gene, CDR1 is SQVTM and CDR2 is ANQGSEA. Trimming removed 6 bases at V and 4 bases at J, with 12 bases between. The CDR3 DNA is TGCAGCGTCACAGACAGAACCACCGGGGAGCTGTTTTTT. Protein: CSVTDRTTGELFF.

This rearrangement joins TRBV28 to TRBJ1-2; 7 bases are shared with TRBD1. The CDR3 has 13 residues. Germline loops: CDR1 MDHEN, CDR2 SYDVKM. The V segment lost 5 bases and the J segment 4 bases; nucleotides outside the gene matches: 4. CDR3 region: CASSPRGFYGYTF. The DNA of the CDR3 is TGTGCCAGCAGTCCCAGGGGGTTCTATGGCTACACCTTC.

A note on this clone: Other DNA sequences in this sample translate to the same CDR3. V gene TRBV4-1 combines with J gene TRBJ2-3; 12 bases fit TRBD2. There are 16 residues in the CDR3. V lost 0 bases, J lost 3 bases, and 1 base stayed unmatched. Germline-derived CDR1 and CDR2 are MGHRA and YSYEKL. The CDR3 spells CASSQELAGGTDTQYF. CDR3 DNA sequence: TGCGCCAGCAGCCAAGAACTAGCGGGAGGTACAGATACGCAGTATTTT.

V and J are TRBV18 and TRBJ2-2; no reliable D call. From germline, CDR1 is KGHSH and CDR2 LQKENI. The CDR3 is 13 residues long. V dropped 3 bases and J dropped 1 base, with 3 bases sitting between them. The CDR3, as DNA: TGTGCCAGCTCACCGGGGAACACCGGGGAGCTGTTTTTT. Protein: CASSPGNTGELFF.

As for this clone: One junction end does not reproduce the germline sequence, and a read error may be involved. The same CDR3 also results from other DNA sequences found in this sample. J is TRBJ2-7 and V is TRBV6-5, with D hard to call. The CDR3 consists of 11 residues. CDR1 and CDR2 from the germline V gene are MNHEY and SVGAGI. The CDR3 DNA is TGTGCCAGCAGTAACTCCTACGAGCAGTACTTC. Translated, it gives CASSNSYEQYF.

This chain joins TRBV4-1 and TRBJ2-5, with D unclear. V shed 1 base and J shed 0 bases, with 9 bases lying between them. Germline V gene sequence: CDR1 MGHRA, CDR2 YSYEKL. This CDR3 comprises 15 residues. CDR3 sequence: CASSQGAADQETQYF. CDR3 sequence (DNA): TGCGCCAGCAGCCAAGGAGCTGCGGACCAAGAGACCCAGTACTTC.

This clone was found a few times. The rearrangement uses TRBV30 and TRBJ1-2; D uncertain. Germline assignment: CDR1 GTSNPN and CDR2 SVGIG (reference sequence). Trimming cost V 0 bases and J 11 bases, with 19 bases left between them. The CDR3 is 14 amino acids. DNA for the CDR3: TGTGCCTGGAGTGTACTAGGAGCCGAGTCGGCATACACCTTC. This codes for CAWSVLGAESAYTF.

The genes are TRBV30 and TRBJ2-1, with D possibly TRBD2 on 5 matching bases. This CDR3 comprises 11 residues. The ends were cut back, 4 bases at V and 9 bases at J, with 10 bases in the middle. Germline CDR1 and CDR2: GTSNPN and SVGIG (reference sequence). CDR3 region: CAWMGSTEQFF. In DNA form, the CDR3 reads TGTGCCTGGATGGGGAGTACTGAGCAGTTCTTC.

Regarding this clone: The identical CDR3 is also encoded by other nucleotide sequences in the sample. The chain has TRBV19 and TRBJ2-7; 8 bases are shared with TRBD2. J was trimmed by 1 base and V by 4 bases; bases with no gene match: 3. CDR3 size: 14 residues. CDR1 is LNHDA, CDR2 SQIVND, per germline (reference sequence). In nucleotides, the CDR3 is TGTGCCAGTAGTAGGTTAGCGGGGTCCTACGAGCAGTACTTC. This encodes CASSRLAGSYEQYF.

Only one count was recorded for this clone. The chain combines TRBV4-3 with TRBJ2-1; D uncertain. Germline CDR1 and CDR2: LGHNA and YSLEER. CDR3 length: 16 residues. The germline V and J ends were trimmed by 0 bases and 5 bases, with 14 bases remaining between them. The CDR3: CASSQDSPSSHNEQFF. The CDR3 coding sequence is TGCGCCAGCAGCCAAGATTCACCATCAAGCCACAATGAGCAGTTCTTC.

This clone was recorded once. The chain carries TRBV10-3 and TRBJ2-1; 12 bases fit TRBD2. J lost 8 bases, V lost 3 bases, and 8 bases had no gene match. Germline loops: CDR1 ENHRY, CDR2 SYGVKD. This CDR3 comprises 16 residues. In DNA, the CDR3 is TGTGCCATCAGTGAAAGTGTACTAGCGGGAGGCGATGAGCAGTTCTTC. It specifies CAISESVLAGGDEQFF.

The chain joins TRBV5-1 to TRBJ2-7; weak D call: TRBD2 (6 bases). Trimming pared 3 bases from V and 2 bases from J, leaving 15 bases between. The CDR3 is made up of 15 amino acids. Looked up from germline, CDR1 is SGHRS and CDR2 is YFSETQ. CDR3 sequence reads: CASSSEGSTTYEQYF. As DNA, the CDR3 is TGCGCCAGCAGCTCGGAGGGATCGACGACCTACGAGCAGTACTTC.

The gene calls are TRBV14 and TRBJ1-2; unclear D gene. CDR1 is SGHDN, CDR2 FVKESK, per germline. Trimming shortened V by 0 bases and J by 8 bases, and 10 bases separated the two germline ends. The CDR3 has 13 amino acids. The CDR3 DNA is TGTGCCAGCAGCCAAGAAGGCGAAGGGGGCTACACCTTC. Translation: CASSQEGEGGYTF.

The gene calls are TRBV4-1 and TRBJ1-4; D gene unclear. The V end lost 0 bases, the J end lost 0 bases, and 11 bases lay between the germline ends. This CDR3 spans 17 amino acids. Per germline, CDR1 MGHRA and CDR2 YSYEKL. This CDR3 is CASSQDPGYPTNEKLFF. CDR3 nucleotides: TGCGCCAGCAGCCAAGATCCAGGATATCCAACTAATGAAAAACTGTTTTTT.